This entry lists 14 T cell receptor beta chains sequenced from one sample in a study of control samples from healthy donors and cancer patients. The data were produced by immunoSEQ multiplex PCR, yet TCRdb's version contains in-frame clones alone and is incomplete. The table shows around 130,000 clones, with about nine tenths occurring only once. Sample: blood. These receptors were taken from a man aged 18-30 years in good health.

The chain has TRBV18 and TRBJ2-1; D is perhaps TRBD1 (6 bases). Germline CDR1 and CDR2: KGHSH and LQKENI. Between the trimmed V and J ends, which lost 0 bases and 7 bases, there was a span of 10 bases. CDR3 length equals 14 residues. The CDR3 DNA reads as TGTGCCAGCTCACCACCGGCAGGGGAAAATGAGCAGTTCTTC. It codes for CASSPPAGENEQFF.

The chain combines TRBV19 with TRBJ2-3; 8 bases align to TRBD2. The ends lost 8 bases at V and 5 bases at J; junction bases unmatched: 6. This CDR3 is built from 13 residues. Germline CDR1 and CDR2: LNHDA and SQIVND (reference sequence). CDR3 amino acids: CASGAGVGDTQYF. The CDR3 coding sequence is TGTGCCAGTGGAGCGGGAGTTGGAGATACGCAGTATTTT.

CDR3 loop: CASSLSGIPYEQYF. Written as DNA, the CDR3 is TGCGCCAGCAGCTTGAGCGGGATTCCCTACGAGCAGTACTTC. The V gene is TRBV5-1, the J gene TRBJ2-7; 7 positions agree with TRBD2. V lost 1 base, J lost 2 bases, and 3 bases stayed unmatched. CDR1 SGHRS and CDR2 YFSETQ come from the germline V gene. This CDR3 comprises 14 residues. Full variable domain (remainder filled in from reference TRBV5-1 and TRBJ2-7): KAGVTQTPRYLIKTRGQQVTLSCSPISGHRSVSWYQQTPGQGLQFLFEYFSETQRNKGNFPGRFSGRQFSNSRSEMNVSTLELGDSALYLCASSLSGIPYEQYFGPGTRLTVT.

The chain links TRBV3-1 (or the pseudogene TRBV3-2) to TRBJ2-5; D gene uncertain. Germline V gene sequence: CDR1 LGHDT, CDR2 YNNKEL (reference sequence). The germline V and J ends were trimmed by 5 bases and 2 bases, with 12 bases remaining between them. The CDR3 is 14 residues long. CDR3 nucleotide sequence: TGTGCCAGCAGCGTTCCTAACGGGCAAGAGACCCAGTACTTC. This codes for CASSVPNGQETQYF.

The rearrangement joins TRBV6-5 to TRBJ2-2; 8 bases align to TRBD2. CDR3 length: 16 amino acids. Losses at the gene ends were 0 bases for V and 4 bases for J; bases not matched to a gene: 4. Germline V gene sequence: CDR1 MNHEY, CDR2 SVGAGI. The CDR3 region is CASSYSISGGTGELFF. CDR3 bases: TGTGCCAGCAGTTACTCGATCAGCGGGGGCACCGGGGAGCTGTTTTTT.

This chain links TRBV7-8 with TRBJ1-1, with 8 bases fitting TRBD1. From germline, CDR1 is SGHVS and CDR2 FQNEAQ. The J segment lost 4 bases and the V segment lost 2 bases, leaving 9 bases of the junction unmatched. The CDR3 is 16 amino acids. This chain's CDR3 is CASSLFAGQAGTEAFF. For the CDR3, the DNA is TGTGCCAGCAGCTTATTCGCGGGACAGGCGGGCACTGAAGCTTTCTTT.

The J gene is TRBJ2-1, the V gene TRBV19; TRBD2 matches 7 bases. Looked up from germline, CDR1 is LNHDA and CDR2 is SQIVND (reference sequence). The ends lost 4 bases at V and 4 bases at J; junction bases unmatched: 1. This CDR3 is 13 amino acids long. As DNA, the CDR3 is TGTGCCAGTAGTAGCGGGGGTTACAATGAGCAGTTCTTC. This encodes CASSSGGYNEQFF.

J is TRBJ2-7 and V is TRBV24-1, with TRBD2 matching 12 bases. In germline, CDR1 is KGHDR, CDR2 SFDVKD. This CDR3 is 18 amino acids long. V lost 4 bases and J lost 2; bases outside the gene matches: 11. CDR3: CATSEMDPTSGRTYEQYV. The CDR3 nucleotides are TGTGCCACCAGTGAAATGGATCCTACTAGCGGGAGGACCTACGAGCAGTACGTC.

The V call is TRBV29-1, the J call TRBJ1-2, with D possibly TRBD1 on 6 matching bases. In germline, CDR1 is SQVTM, CDR2 ANQGSEA. The CDR3 has 13 residues. V lost 4 bases to trimming and J lost 6 bases, with 15 bases between them. The CDR3 sequence: CSVVGQGNNGYTF. The CDR3 DNA reads TGCAGCGTTGTAGGGCAGGGGAATAATGGCTACACCTTC.

J is TRBJ1-1 and V is TRBV6-5; D is perhaps TRBD1 (5 bases). The germline V gene has CDR1 MNHEY and CDR2 SVGAGI. The CDR3 totals 15 residues. Trimming removed 8 bases from V and 3 bases from J, with 19 bases in between. This CDR3 reads CASGGFSLGDTEAFF. CDR3 DNA sequence: TGTGCCAGCGGGGGGTTCTCCTTGGGGGACACTGAAGCTTTCTTT.

This chain links TRBV5-1 with TRBJ1-1, with 7 bases aligning to TRBD1. Trimming at V came to 4 bases and at J to 1 base, leaving 4 bases not matched to a gene. The CDR3 has 14 amino acids. Germline lookup yields CDR1 SGHRS and CDR2 YFSETQ. CDR3 region: CASSARGWNTEAFF. The CDR3 DNA reads TGCGCCAGCAGCGCCAGGGGGTGGAACACTGAAGCTTTCTTT.

The V gene is TRBV7-4, the J gene TRBJ1-5, with TRBD1 identical over 9 bases. Germline V gene sequence: CDR1 SGHVT, CDR2 SQSDAQ. The CDR3 runs 17 residues. V was pared by 4 bases and J by 7 bases, with 14 bases of the junction left unmatched. The CDR3 region is CASSSPSPGTGKQPQHF. CDR3 sequence (DNA): TGTGCCAGCAGCTCCCCATCTCCGGGGACAGGGAAGCAGCCCCAGCATTTT.

The rearrangement links TRBV5-6 to TRBJ1-5; no reliable D call. V was trimmed by 2 bases and J by 1 base, leaving 7 bases between them. The CDR3 spans 14 residues. Germline-derived CDR1 and CDR2 are SGHDT and YYEEEE. CDR3 in amino acids: CASSFGRSNQPQHF. The CDR3 region has the DNA TGTGCCAGCAGCTTCGGACGGAGCAATCAGCCCCAGCATTTT.

J is TRBJ2-7 and V is TRBV7-6, with D possibly matching TRBD1 (6 bases). The CDR3 is 16 residues long. V was cut by 0 bases and J by 0 bases, with 12 bases left in between. Germline-derived CDR1 and CDR2 are SGHVS and FNYEAQ. CDR3 bases: TGTGCCAGCAGCTTAGCGTCGACAGGTATCTCCTACGAGCAGTACTTC. Its protein product is CASSLASTGISYEQYF.